The present TCR beta chain was sequenced within a study of cytomegalovirus exposure and HLA in healthy donors. At the level of the study: A prior study identified 117 million unique TCR beta sequences from 190 million or so T cells.

The germline CDR1 and CDR2 sequences are MNHEY and SMNVEV (reference sequence). V trimming: 3 bases; J trimming: 0 bases; junction bases outside the gene matches: 3. The CDR3 length is 17 residues. Healthy donors of bone marrow made up the group. The study, taken as a whole, reports: Among immune exposure information, only CMV serostatus was available. Reportedly, diagnosis of cytomegalovirus status by the classifier showed high specificity and sensitivity.

On this clone: Its antigen remains unknown.

In the PCR, 60 Vbeta and 13 Jbeta primers were used. Clones were sequenced by immunoSEQ multiplex PCR, and TCRdb holds only the in-frame ones, with some missing. This sample has 150,000 to 200,000 clones, with around 85% found just once. Sequenced material: PBMCs. This sequence joins TRBV27 and TRBJ2-7; 15 nucleotides agree with TRBD2. This sequence was found in a man between 18 and 35 years old in good health and CMV-seronegative. CDR3 sequence: CASSLGLAGGYSYEQYF. The CDR3 nucleotides are TGTGCCAGCAGTTTGGGACTAGCGGGGGGCTACTCCTACGAGCAGTACTTC.